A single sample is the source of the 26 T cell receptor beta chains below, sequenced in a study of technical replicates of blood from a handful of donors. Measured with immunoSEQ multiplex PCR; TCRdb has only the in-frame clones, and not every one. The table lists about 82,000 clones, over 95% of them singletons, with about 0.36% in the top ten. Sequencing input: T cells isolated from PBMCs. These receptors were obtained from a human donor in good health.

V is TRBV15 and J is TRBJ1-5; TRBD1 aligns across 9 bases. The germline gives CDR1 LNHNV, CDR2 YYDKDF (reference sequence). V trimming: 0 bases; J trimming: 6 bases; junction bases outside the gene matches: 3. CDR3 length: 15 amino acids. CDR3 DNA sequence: TGTGCCACCAGCAGAGATGGACAGGGGATTCAGCCCCAGCATTTT. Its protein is CATSRDGQGIQPQHF.

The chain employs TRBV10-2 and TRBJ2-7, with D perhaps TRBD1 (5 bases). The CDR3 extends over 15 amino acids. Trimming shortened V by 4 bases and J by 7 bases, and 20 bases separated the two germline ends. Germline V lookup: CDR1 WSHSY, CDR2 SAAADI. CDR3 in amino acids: CASSGLTQGTAEQYF. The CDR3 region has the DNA TGCGCCAGCAGTGGTTTAACGCAGGGTACCGCTGAGCAGTACTTC.

This chain's CDR3 is CASSGTASYEQYF. The CDR3 nucleotides read TGTGCCAGCTCCGGGACAGCTTCCTACGAGCAGTACTTC. The gene calls are TRBV28 and TRBJ2-7; the match to TRBD1 covers 7 bases. Per the germline V gene, CDR1 is MDHEN and CDR2 is SYDVKM. The ends lost 8 bases at V and 1 base at J; junction bases unmatched: 5. CDR3 size: 13 residues.

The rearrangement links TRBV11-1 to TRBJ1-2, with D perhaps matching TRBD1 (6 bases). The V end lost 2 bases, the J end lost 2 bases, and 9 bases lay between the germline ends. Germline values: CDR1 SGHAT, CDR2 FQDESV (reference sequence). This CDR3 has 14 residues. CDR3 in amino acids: CASSLNGQNYGYTF. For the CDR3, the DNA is TGTGCCAGCAGCTTAAATGGACAGAACTATGGCTACACCTTC.

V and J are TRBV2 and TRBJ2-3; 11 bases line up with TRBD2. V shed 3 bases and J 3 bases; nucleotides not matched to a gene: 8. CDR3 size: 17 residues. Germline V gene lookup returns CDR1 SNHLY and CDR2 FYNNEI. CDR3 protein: CASSDLGTSGLTDTQYF. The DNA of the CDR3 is TGTGCCAGCAGTGACCTAGGGACTAGCGGACTTACAGATACGCAGTATTTT.

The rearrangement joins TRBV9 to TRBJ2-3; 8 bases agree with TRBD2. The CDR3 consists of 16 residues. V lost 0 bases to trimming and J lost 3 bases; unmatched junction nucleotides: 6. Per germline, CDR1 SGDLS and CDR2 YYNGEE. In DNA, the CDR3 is TGTGCCAGCAGCGTAGGGGCCAGCGGGAGTACAGATACGCAGTATTTT. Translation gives CASSVGASGSTDTQYF.

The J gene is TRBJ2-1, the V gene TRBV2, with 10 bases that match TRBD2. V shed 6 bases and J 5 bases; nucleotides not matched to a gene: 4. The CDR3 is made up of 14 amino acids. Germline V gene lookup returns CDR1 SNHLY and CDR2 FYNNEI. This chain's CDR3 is CASRGTSAHNEQFF. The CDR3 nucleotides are TGTGCCAGCAGGGGGACTAGCGCCCACAATGAGCAGTTCTTC.

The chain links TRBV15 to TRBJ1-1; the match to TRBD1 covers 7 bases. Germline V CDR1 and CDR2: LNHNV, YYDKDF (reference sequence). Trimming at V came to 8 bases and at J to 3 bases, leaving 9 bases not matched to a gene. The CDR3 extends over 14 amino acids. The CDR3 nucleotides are TGTGCCACCGAAAACAGGGGTTCGTACACTGAAGCTTTCTTT. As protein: CATENRGSYTEAFF.

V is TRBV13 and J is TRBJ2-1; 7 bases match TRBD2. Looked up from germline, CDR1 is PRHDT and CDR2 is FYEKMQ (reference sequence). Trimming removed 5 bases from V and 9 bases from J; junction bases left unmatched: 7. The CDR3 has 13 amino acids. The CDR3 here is CASSPLAGAEQFF. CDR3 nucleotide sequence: TGTGCCAGCAGCCCTCTGGCGGGAGCTGAGCAGTTCTTC.

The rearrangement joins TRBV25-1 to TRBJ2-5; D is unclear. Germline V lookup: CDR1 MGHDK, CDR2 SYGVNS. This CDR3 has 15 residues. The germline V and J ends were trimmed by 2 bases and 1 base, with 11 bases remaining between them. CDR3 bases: TGTGCCAGCAGTGAACCCGGTAGACTCCAAGAGACCCAGTACTTC. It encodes CASSEPGRLQETQYF.

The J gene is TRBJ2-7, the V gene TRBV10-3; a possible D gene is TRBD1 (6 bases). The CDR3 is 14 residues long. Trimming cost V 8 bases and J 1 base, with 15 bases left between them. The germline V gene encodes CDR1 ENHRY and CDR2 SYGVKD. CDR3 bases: TGTGCCATCCTTCCCCCGGGACAATCCTACGAGCAGTACTTC. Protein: CAILPPGQSYEQYF.

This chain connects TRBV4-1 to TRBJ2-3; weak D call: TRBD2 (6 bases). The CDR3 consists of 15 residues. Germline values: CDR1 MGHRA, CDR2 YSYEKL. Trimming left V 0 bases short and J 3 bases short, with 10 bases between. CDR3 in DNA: TGCGCCAGCAGCCAAGATACGGGAGTTACAGATACGCAGTATTTT. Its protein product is CASSQDTGVTDTQYF.

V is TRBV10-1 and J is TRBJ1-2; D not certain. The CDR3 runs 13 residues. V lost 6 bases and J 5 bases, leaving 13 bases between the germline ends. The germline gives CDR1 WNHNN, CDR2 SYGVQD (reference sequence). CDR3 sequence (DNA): TGCGCCAGCAGGGGAGCTCCGAGATATGGCTACACCTTC. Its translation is CASRGAPRYGYTF.

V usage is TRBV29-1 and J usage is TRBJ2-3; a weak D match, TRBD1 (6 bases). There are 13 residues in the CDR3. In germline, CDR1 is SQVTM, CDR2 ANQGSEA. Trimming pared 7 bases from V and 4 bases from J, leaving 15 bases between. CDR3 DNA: TGCAGCGGAAATGGCAGGGGAGCAGATACGCAGTATTTT. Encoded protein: CSGNGRGADTQYF.

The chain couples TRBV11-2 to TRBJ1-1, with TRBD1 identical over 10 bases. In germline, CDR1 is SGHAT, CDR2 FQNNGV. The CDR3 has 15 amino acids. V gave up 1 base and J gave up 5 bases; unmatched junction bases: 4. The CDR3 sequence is CASSLVTGGETEAFF. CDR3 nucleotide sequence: TGTGCCAGCAGCTTAGTGACAGGGGGCGAGACTGAAGCTTTCTTT.

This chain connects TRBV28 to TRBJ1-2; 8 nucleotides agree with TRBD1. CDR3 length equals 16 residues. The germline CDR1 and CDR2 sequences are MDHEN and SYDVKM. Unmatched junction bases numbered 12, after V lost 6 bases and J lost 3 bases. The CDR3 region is CASRKGDRGAYYGYTF. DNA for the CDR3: TGTGCCAGCAGGAAAGGAGACAGGGGCGCTTACTATGGCTACACCTTC.

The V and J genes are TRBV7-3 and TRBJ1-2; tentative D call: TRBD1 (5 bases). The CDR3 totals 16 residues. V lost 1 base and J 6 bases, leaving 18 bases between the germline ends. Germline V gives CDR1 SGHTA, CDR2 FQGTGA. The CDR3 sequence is CASSLKTPRAEHGYTF. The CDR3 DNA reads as TGTGCCAGCAGCTTAAAGACCCCCAGGGCGGAACATGGCTACACCTTC.

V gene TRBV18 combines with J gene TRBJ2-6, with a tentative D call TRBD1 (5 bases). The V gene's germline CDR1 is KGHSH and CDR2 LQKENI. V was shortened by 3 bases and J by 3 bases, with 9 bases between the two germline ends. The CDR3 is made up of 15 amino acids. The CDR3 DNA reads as TGTGCCAGCTCACCCCAGGGCAGTGGGGCCAACGTCCTGACTTTC. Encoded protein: CASSPQGSGANVLTF.

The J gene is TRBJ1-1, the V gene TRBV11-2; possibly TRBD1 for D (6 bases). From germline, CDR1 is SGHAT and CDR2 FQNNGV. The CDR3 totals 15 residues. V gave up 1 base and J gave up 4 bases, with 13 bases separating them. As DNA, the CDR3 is TGTGCCAGCAGCTTAGGTGACGGACAGATCACTGAAGCTTTCTTT. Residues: CASSLGDGQITEAFF. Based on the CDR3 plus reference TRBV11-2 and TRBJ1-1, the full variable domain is EAGVAQSPRYKIIEKRQSVAFWCNPISGHATLYWYQQILGQGPKLLIQFQNNGVVDDSQLPKDRFSAERLKGVDSTLKIQPAKLEDSAVYLCASSLGDGQITEAFFGQGTRLTVV.

The CDR3 region has the DNA TGTGCCAGCAGGGGACAGGGTAATCAGCCCCAGCATTTT. Its translation: CASRGQGNQPQHF. The J gene is TRBJ1-5, the V gene TRBV2, with 9 bases identical to TRBD1. Germline V CDR1 and CDR2: SNHLY, FYNNEI. This CDR3 has 13 amino acids. V lost 6 bases, J lost 4 bases, and 1 base stayed unmatched.

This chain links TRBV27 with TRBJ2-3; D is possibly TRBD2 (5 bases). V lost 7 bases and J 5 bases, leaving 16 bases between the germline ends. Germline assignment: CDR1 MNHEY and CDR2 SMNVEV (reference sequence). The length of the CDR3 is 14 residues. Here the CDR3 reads CASTPTGRQDTQYF. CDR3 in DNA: TGTGCCAGCACCCCCACGGGGAGACAAGATACGCAGTATTTT.

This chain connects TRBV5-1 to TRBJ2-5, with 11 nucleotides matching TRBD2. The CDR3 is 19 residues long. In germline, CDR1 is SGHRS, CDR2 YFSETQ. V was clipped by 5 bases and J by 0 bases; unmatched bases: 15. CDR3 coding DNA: TGCGCCAGCAGAGGTCAGACCGGGACTAGCGGTCGGTACCAAGAGACCCAGTACTTC. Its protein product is CASRGQTGTSGRYQETQYF. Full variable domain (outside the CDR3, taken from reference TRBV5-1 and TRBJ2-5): KAGVTQTPRYLIKTRGQQVTLSCSPISGHRSVSWYQQTPGQGLQFLFEYFSETQRNKGNFPGRFSGRQFSNSRSEMNVSTLELGDSALYLCASRGQTGTSGRYQETQYFGPGTRLLVL.

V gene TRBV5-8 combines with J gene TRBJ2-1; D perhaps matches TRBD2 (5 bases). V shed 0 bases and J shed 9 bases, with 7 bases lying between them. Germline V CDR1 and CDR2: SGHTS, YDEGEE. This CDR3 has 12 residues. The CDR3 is CASSLVGSEQFF. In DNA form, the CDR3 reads TGTGCCAGCAGCTTGGTGGGGAGTGAGCAGTTCTTC.

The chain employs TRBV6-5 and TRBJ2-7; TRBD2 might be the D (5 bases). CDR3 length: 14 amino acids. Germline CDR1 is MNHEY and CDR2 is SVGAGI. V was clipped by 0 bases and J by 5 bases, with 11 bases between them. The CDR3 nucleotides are TGTGCCAGCAGTTACTCGTTCGGGGTCCACGAGCAGTACTTC. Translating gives CASSYSFGVHEQYF.

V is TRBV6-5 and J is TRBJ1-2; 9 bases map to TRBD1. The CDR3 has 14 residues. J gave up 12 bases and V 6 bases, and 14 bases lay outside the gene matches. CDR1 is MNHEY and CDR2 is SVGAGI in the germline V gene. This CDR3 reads CASRNTGGDNLNTF. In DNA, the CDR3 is TGTGCCAGCAGGAACACAGGGGGCGACAATCTCAACACCTTC.

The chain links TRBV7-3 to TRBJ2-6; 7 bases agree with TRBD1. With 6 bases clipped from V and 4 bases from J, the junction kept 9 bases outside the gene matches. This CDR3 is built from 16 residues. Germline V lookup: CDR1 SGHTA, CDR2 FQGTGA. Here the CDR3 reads CASSTTGDPGANVLTF. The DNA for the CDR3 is TGTGCCAGCAGTACTACAGGGGATCCGGGGGCCAACGTCCTGACTTTC.